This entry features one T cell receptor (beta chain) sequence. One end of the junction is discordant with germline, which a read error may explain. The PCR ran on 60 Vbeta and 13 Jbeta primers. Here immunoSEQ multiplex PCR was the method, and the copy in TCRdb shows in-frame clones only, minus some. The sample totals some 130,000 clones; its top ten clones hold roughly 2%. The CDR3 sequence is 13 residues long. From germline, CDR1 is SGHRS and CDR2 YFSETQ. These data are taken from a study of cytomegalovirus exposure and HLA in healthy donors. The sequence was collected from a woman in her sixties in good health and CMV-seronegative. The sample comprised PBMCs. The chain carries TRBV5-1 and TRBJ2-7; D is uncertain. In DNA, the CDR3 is TGCGCCAGCAGCTCTGACTCATGGTACGGGCAGTACTTC. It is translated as CASSSDSWYGQYF.